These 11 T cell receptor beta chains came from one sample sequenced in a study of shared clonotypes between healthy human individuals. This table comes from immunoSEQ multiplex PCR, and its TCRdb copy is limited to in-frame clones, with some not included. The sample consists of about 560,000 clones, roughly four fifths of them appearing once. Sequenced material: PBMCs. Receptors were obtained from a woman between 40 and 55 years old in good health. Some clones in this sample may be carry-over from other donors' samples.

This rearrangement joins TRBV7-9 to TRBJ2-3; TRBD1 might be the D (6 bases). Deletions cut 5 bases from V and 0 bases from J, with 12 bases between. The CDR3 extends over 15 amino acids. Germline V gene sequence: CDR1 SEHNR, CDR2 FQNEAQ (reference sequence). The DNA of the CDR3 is TGTGCCAGCAGCCGAGGGGGATCTAGCACAGATACGCAGTATTTT. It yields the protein CASSRGGSSTDTQYF. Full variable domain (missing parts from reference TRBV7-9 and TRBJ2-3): DTGVSQNPRHKITKRGQNVTFRCDPISEHNRLYWYRQTLGQGPEFLTYFQNEAQLEKSRLLSDRFSAERPKGSFSTLEIQRTEQGDSAMYLCASSRGGSSTDTQYFGPGTRLTVL.

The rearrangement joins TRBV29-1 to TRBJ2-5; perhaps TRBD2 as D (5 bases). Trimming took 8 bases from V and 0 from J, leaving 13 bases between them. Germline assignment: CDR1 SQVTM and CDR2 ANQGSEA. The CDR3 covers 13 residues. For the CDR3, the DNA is TGCAGCACCGACGGGAAGTACCAAGAGACCCAGTACTTC. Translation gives CSTDGKYQETQYF.

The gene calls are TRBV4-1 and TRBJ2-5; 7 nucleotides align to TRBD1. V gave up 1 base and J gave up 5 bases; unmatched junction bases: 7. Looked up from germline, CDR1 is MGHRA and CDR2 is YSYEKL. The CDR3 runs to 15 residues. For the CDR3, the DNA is TGCGCCAGCAGCCAAGTGACAGGGATGGGTGAGACCCAGTACTTC. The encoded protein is CASSQVTGMGETQYF.

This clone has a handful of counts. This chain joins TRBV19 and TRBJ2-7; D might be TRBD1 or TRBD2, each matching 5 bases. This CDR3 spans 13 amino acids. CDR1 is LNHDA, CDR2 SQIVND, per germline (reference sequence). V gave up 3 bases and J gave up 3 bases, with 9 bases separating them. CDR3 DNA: TGTGCCAGTAGTATGGGGACGGTCTACGAGCAGTACTTC. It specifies CASSMGTVYEQYF.

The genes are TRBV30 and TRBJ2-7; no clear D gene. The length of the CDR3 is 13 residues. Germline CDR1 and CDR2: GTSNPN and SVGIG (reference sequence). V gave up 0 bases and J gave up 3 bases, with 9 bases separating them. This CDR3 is CAWSVNTHYEQYF. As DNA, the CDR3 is TGTGCCTGGAGTGTCAACACGCACTACGAGCAGTACTTC.

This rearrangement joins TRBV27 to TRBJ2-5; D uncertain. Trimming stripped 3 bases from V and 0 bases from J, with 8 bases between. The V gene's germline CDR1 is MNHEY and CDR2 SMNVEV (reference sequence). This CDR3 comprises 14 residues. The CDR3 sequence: CASSFGRDQETQYF. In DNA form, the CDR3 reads TGTGCCAGCAGTTTCGGCAGAGACCAAGAGACCCAGTACTTC.

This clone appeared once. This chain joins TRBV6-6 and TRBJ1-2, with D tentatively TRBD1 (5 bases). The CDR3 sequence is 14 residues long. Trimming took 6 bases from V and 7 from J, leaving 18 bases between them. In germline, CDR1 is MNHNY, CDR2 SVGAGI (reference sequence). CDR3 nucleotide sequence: TGTGCCAGCAGCCTACTCGGGGCTTCTGGTGGCTACACCTTC. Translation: CASSLLGASGGYTF.

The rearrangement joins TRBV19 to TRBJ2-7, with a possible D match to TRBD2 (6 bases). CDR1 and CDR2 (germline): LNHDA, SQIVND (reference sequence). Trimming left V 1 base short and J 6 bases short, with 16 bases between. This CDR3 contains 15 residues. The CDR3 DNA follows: TGTGCCAGTAGTATAGCGGTTAATCGGGGGATCGAGCAGTACTTC. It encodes CASSIAVNRGIEQYF.

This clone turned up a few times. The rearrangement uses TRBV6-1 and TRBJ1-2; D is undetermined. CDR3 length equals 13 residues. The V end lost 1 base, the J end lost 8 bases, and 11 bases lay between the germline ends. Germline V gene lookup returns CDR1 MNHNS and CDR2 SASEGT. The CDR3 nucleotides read TGTGCCAGCAGTGAAGTTATGGGAGTGGGCTACACCTTC. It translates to CASSEVMGVGYTF.

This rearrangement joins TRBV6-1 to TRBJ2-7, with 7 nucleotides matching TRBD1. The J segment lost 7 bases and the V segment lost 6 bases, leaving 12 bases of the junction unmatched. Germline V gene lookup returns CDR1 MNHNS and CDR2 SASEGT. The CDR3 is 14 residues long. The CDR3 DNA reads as TGTGCCAGCAGGCCCACGACAGGGTCGGGGGAGCAGTACTTC. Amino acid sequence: CASRPTTGSGEQYF.

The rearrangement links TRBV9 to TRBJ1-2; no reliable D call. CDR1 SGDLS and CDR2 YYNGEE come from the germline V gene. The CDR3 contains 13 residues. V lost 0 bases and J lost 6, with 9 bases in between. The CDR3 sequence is CASSVGSLDGYTF. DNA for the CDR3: TGTGCCAGCAGCGTAGGCAGCTTAGATGGCTACACCTTC.